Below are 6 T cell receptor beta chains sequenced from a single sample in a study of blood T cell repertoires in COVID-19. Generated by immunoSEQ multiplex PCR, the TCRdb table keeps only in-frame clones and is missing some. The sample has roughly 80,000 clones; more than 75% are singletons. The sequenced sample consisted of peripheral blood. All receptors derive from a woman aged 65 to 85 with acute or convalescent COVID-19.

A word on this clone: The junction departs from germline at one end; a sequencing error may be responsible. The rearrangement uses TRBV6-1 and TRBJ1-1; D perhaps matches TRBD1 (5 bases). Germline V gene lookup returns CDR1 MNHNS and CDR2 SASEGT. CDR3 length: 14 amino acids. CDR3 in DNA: TGTGCCAGCAGAGAAGGGGCATCAGAGCCCGGAGCTTTCTTT. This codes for CASREGASEPGAFF.

CDR3 nucleotide sequence: TGCGCCAGCAGTTCCTGGGGGGGATCCAGTCCAGGCAAAGACTACGAGCAGTACGTC. It is translated as CASSSWGGSSPGKDYEQYV. The chain links TRBV10-1 to TRBJ2-7, with 7 bases identical to TRBD2. The V segment lost 5 bases and the J segment 3 bases; nucleotides outside the gene matches: 22. This CDR3 has 19 residues. CDR1 WNHNN and CDR2 SYGVQD come from the germline V gene (reference sequence).

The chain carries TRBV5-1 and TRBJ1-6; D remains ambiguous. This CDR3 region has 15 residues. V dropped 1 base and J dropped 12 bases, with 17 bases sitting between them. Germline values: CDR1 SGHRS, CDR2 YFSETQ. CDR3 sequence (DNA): TGCGCCAGCAGCTTGTTAGGCAGGCAAGGCGAACCCCTCCACTTT. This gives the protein CASSLLGRQGEPLHF. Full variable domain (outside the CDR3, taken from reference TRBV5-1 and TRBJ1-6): KAGVTQTPRYLIKTRGQQVTLSCSPISGHRSVSWYQQTPGQGLQFLFEYFSETQRNKGNFPGRFSGRQFSNSRSEMNVSTLELGDSALYLCASSLLGRQGEPLHFGNGTRLTVT.

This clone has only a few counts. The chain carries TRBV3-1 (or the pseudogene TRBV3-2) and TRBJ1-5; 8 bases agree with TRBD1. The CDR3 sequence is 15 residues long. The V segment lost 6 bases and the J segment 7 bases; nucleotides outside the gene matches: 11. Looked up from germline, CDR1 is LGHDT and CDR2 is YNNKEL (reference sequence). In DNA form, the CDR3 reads TGTGCCAGCAGTCCCGATGACAGGGGCGGCCAGCCCCAGCATTTT. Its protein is CASSPDDRGGQPQHF.

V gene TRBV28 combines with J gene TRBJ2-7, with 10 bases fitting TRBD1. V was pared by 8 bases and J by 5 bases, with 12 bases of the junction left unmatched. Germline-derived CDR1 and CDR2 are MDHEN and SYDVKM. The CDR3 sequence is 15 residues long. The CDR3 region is CASVSAGTGAHEQYV. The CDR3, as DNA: TGTGCCAGCGTATCGGCCGGGACAGGGGCCCACGAGCAGTACGTC.

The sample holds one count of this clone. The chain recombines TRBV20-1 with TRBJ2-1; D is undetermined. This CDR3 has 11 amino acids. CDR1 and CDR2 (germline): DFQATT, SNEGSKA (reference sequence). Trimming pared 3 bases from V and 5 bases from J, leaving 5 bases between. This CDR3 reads CSARADNEQFF. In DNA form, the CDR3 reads TGCAGTGCTAGGGCCGACAATGAGCAGTTCTTC.